The 18 T cell receptor beta chains reported below all come from one sample, sequenced in a study of shared clonotypes between healthy human individuals. Repertoires were generated with immunoSEQ multiplex PCR, while TCRdb's copy carries only in-frame clones and drops some. The sample yields around 980,000 clones, around 78% seen once. Sequencing used memory CD4+ T cells from PBMCs. Stated subset: CD45RA-negative fraction. The origin of the receptors is a man in his late teens or twenties in good health. Some clones in this sample may be carry-over from other donors' samples.

The V gene is TRBV11-3, the J gene TRBJ1-2, with D possibly being TRBD1 (6 bases). The germline V gene encodes CDR1 SGHNT and CDR2 YENEEA. Trimming removed 6 bases at V and 5 bases at J, with 16 bases between. The CDR3 has 14 amino acids. The CDR3 coding sequence is TGTGCCAGCAGTCCCCGGGGGCCTTCATATGGCTACACCTTC. Translation gives CASSPRGPSYGYTF.

There are a few counts of this clone. The sample contains more than one DNA sequence encoding this CDR3. V usage is TRBV30 and J usage is TRBJ1-3; D is unclear. Germline V CDR1 and CDR2: GTSNPN, SVGIG (reference sequence). The V end was cut by 0 bases, the J end by 4 bases, with 4 bases between. The CDR3 has 12 residues. The CDR3 sequence is CAWSVQGNTIYF. The DNA of the CDR3 is TGTGCCTGGAGTGTGCAGGGAAACACCATATATTTT.

The chain joins TRBV18 to TRBJ2-7, with D hard to call. V lost 2 bases to trimming and J lost 3 bases, with 8 bases between them. Germline V lookup: CDR1 KGHSH, CDR2 LQKENI. The CDR3 contains 13 residues. CDR3 sequence reads: CASSPFGFYEQYF. Written as DNA, the CDR3 is TGTGCCAGCTCACCATTTGGATTCTACGAGCAGTACTTC. Filled out from reference TRBV18 and TRBJ2-7, the complete variable domain reads NAGVMQNPRHLVRRRGQEARLRCSPMKGHSHVYWYRQLPEEGLKFMVYLQKENIIDESGMPKERFSAEFPKEGPSILRIQQVVRGDSAAYFCASSPFGFYEQYFGPGTRLTVT.

The chain employs TRBV7-2 and TRBJ1-1; D not resolved. The CDR3 consists of 13 residues. Germline V gene sequence: CDR1 SGHTA, CDR2 FQGNSA. V gave up 0 bases and J gave up 6 bases, with 8 bases separating them. This CDR3 reads CASSLAQFSEAFF. The CDR3 DNA follows: TGTGCCAGCAGCTTAGCCCAGTTTTCTGAAGCTTTCTTT.

This clone came up a few times. The chain combines TRBV14 with TRBJ2-7; D not resolved. The ends were cut back, 4 bases at V and 8 bases at J, with 9 bases in the middle. Germline values: CDR1 SGHDN, CDR2 FVKESK. CDR3 size: 11 residues. CDR3 sequence: CASSLGRKQYF. The CDR3 coding sequence is TGTGCCAGCAGCCTGGGTCGCAAGCAGTACTTC.

This clone came up many times. CDR3 in DNA: TGTGCCAGCAGCCAAGGGAACCGGGACCTAGGGCTTACGCAGTATTTT. Translation: CASSQGNRDLGLTQYF. V usage is TRBV4-2 and J usage is TRBJ2-3; D possibly matches TRBD1 or TRBD2 (5 bases each). Trimming took off 1 base at V and 8 bases at J, with 19 bases between the two ends. Germline V lookup: CDR1 LGHNA, CDR2 YNFKEQ. This CDR3 contains 16 residues.

The rearrangement uses TRBV7-2 and TRBJ1-1; D ambiguous. CDR3 length equals 13 residues. CDR1 and CDR2 (germline): SGHTA, FQGNSA. The germline V and J ends were trimmed by 4 bases and 8 bases, with 14 bases remaining between them. The CDR3 coding sequence is TGTGCCAGCAGCTCACCCAATGACCTAGAAGCTTTCTTT. This sequence encodes CASSSPNDLEAFF.

The DNA for the CDR3 is TGTGCCAGCAGCTTTTTGAACAGAGTGGAGACCCAGTACTTC. Residues: CASSFLNRVETQYF. The chain couples TRBV11-2 to TRBJ2-5, with unresolved D. Germline V gives CDR1 SGHAT, CDR2 FQNNGV. This CDR3 contains 14 residues. V was clipped by 3 bases and J by 5 bases, with 13 bases between them.

The chain has TRBV11-3 and TRBJ2-7; the match to TRBD2 covers 8 bases. The CDR3 runs 14 residues. The V segment lost 3 bases and the J segment 2 bases; nucleotides outside the gene matches: 3. CDR1 SGHNT and CDR2 YENEEA come from the germline V gene. The CDR3, as DNA: TGTGCCAGCAGCTTCCGGGAGGGCCCCTACGAGCAGTACTTC. Residues: CASSFREGPYEQYF.

The chain combines TRBV2 with TRBJ2-7; no clear D gene. Germline V gene data show CDR1 as SNHLY and CDR2 as FYNNEI. The CDR3 totals 14 residues. Trimming removed 8 bases from V and 3 bases from J, with 17 bases in between. CDR3 sequence reads: CASHFGDTYYEQYF. In nucleotides, the CDR3 is TGTGCCAGCCATTTTGGGGATACCTACTACGAGCAGTACTTC. The variable domain in full, completed from reference TRBV2 and TRBJ2-7, reads EPEVTQTPSHQVTQMGQEVILRCVPISNHLYFYWYRQILGQKVEFLVSFYNNEISEKSEIFDDQFSVERPDGSNFTLKIRSTKLEDSAMYFCASHFGDTYYEQYFGPGTRLTVT.

The chain carries TRBV5-6 and TRBJ2-4; either TRBD1 or TRBD2 may fit D (5 bases each). CDR1 and CDR2 (germline): SGHDT, YYEEEE. V dropped 3 bases and J dropped 0 bases, with 10 bases sitting between them. This CDR3 is built from 15 residues. CDR3 sequence reads: CASSSGTVAKNIQYF. DNA of the CDR3: TGTGCCAGCAGCTCCGGGACGGTAGCCAAAAACATTCAGTACTTC.

The chain carries TRBV11-3 and TRBJ1-1; 7 nucleotides line up with TRBD1. CDR1 SGHNT and CDR2 YENEEA come from the germline V gene. CDR3 length: 12 residues. J lost 8 bases, V lost 5 bases, and 5 bases had no gene match. CDR3 DNA sequence: TGTGCCAGCAGCCGACAGGGTGGGGAAGCTTTCTTT. Translating it yields CASSRQGGEAFF.

The rearrangement uses TRBV7-3 and TRBJ2-5, with TRBD1 matching 9 bases. The length of the CDR3 is 15 residues. J lost 5 bases, V lost 0 bases, and 4 bases had no gene match. Germline CDR1 and CDR2: SGHTA and FQGTGA. CDR3 region: CASSLTGQGWETQYF. CDR3 nucleotides: TGTGCCAGCAGCTTAACCGGACAGGGGTGGGAGACCCAGTACTTC. The full variable domain, its missing parts supplied by reference TRBV7-3 and TRBJ2-5, is GAGVSQTPSNKVTEKGKYVELRCDPISGHTALYWYRQSLGQGPEFLIYFQGTGAADDSGLPNDRFFAVRPEGSVSTLKIQRTERGDSAVYLCASSLTGQGWETQYFGPGTRLLVL.

The V and J genes are TRBV28 and TRBJ2-3, with TRBD2 identical over 7 bases. Trimming took 7 bases from V and 3 from J; bases not matched to a gene: 7. CDR1 and CDR2 (germline): MDHEN, SYDVKM. This CDR3 spans 14 amino acids. This CDR3 reads CASNPSGNTDTQYF. The CDR3 nucleotides are TGTGCCAGCAACCCCAGCGGGAATACAGATACGCAGTATTTT.

V gene TRBV28 combines with J gene TRBJ2-2; D uncertain. V lost 6 bases and J 0 bases, leaving 5 bases between the germline ends. Germline V gene lookup returns CDR1 MDHEN and CDR2 SYDVKM. There are 13 residues in the CDR3. The CDR3 bases are TGTGCCAGCAGGCAGACGAACACCGGGGAGCTGTTTTTT. It codes for CASRQTNTGELFF.

The chain has TRBV30 and TRBJ2-5; D uncertain. Germline CDR1 is GTSNPN and CDR2 is SVGIG (reference sequence). CDR3 length: 15 amino acids. V was trimmed by 0 bases and J by 5 bases, leaving 16 bases between them. The CDR3 region is CAWSVGQKVRETQYF. The CDR3 coding sequence is TGTGCCTGGAGTGTAGGGCAGAAAGTGAGGGAGACCCAGTACTTC.

In the case of this clone: A far larger clone is just one base off, so this is likely a read error. V is TRBV30 and J is TRBJ2-2, with a possible D match to TRBD2 (6 bases). This CDR3 has 13 residues. CDR1 is GTSNPN, CDR2 SVGIG, per germline (reference sequence). CDR3 nucleotide sequence: TGTGCCTGGAGTGCCTCTTTGTCCGGGGGGCTGTTTTTT. This translates into CAWSASLSGGLFF.

The chain links TRBV28 to TRBJ1-2; D remains unclear. V was shortened by 5 bases and J by 4 bases, with 8 bases between the two germline ends. The CDR3 contains 12 residues. Per germline, CDR1 MDHEN and CDR2 SYDVKM. The CDR3 sequence is CASSPTVYGYTF. CDR3 DNA: TGTGCCAGCAGTCCGACGGTCTATGGCTACACCTTC.